Following are 32 T cell receptor beta chains from one sample sequenced in a study of regulatory T cells in long-lasting Graves disease. Library construction for TCR beta used iRepertoire HTBI primers and Arm-PCR of CDR3 regions. A single record per CDR3 protein comes from TCRdb applying MiXCR to the multiplex PCR reads. The table includes hundreds of thousands of distinct CDR3 sequences, 16% detected once. The sample's time point: newly diagnosed GD, antithyroid drugs for less than 3 months. The authors made the TCR library using RNA they extracted from PBMCs. These data were also reused for a study on T cells in Graves' hyperthyroidism and ophthalmopathy.

Here the sequenced sample was peripheral blood mononuclear cells (PBMCs), taken at new diagnosis, from a patient treated with antithyroid drugs. The receptors were gathered from a middle-aged man with Graves disease.

This clonotype was counted ten times or more. The chain has TRBV28 and TRBJ2-6, with D unresolved. This CDR3 contains 14 residues. Germline loops: CDR1 MDHEN, CDR2 SYDVKM. V shed 10 bases and J shed 1 base, with 11 bases lying between them. The CDR3 nucleotides are TGTGCCATAGAAAAAGTATCTGGGGCCAACGTCCTGACTTTC. Its translation: CAIEKVSGANVLTF.

A note on this clonotype: A much larger clonotype is one base distant, so this may be a read error. The chain joins TRBV10-3 to TRBJ2-5; D may be TRBD1 (6 bases). The germline CDR1 and CDR2 sequences are ENHRY and SYGVKD. The CDR3 totals 14 residues. Here the CDR3 reads CAVSESQGREAQYF. DNA for the CDR3: TGTGCCGTCAGTGAGTCGCAGGGGAGAGAGGCCCAGTACTTC.

The J gene is TRBJ2-7, the V gene TRBV10-3; no clear D. CDR3 size: 12 residues. V was trimmed by 4 bases and J by 5 bases, leaving 9 bases between them. CDR1 and CDR2 from the germline V gene are ENHRY and SYGVKD. The CDR3 DNA sequence: TGTGCCATCAGTGCTTCAGGTAACGAGCAGTACTTC. It translates to CAISASGNEQYF.

The V gene is TRBV10-3, the J gene TRBJ1-2; a possible D gene is TRBD1 (5 bases). Germline V gene lookup returns CDR1 ENHRY and CDR2 SYGVKD. The CDR3 loop spans 16 amino acids. V gave up 3 bases and J gave up 5 bases, with 19 bases separating them. The CDR3 reads CAISDGTRAAGYGYTF. CDR3 sequence (DNA): TGTGCCATCAGTGATGGGACGCGGGCTGCAGGTTATGGCTACACCTTC.

This clonotype showed up many times. This chain uses TRBV5-1 with TRBJ1-1; D may be TRBD1 (6 bases). The CDR3 runs to 15 residues. CDR1 is SGHRS, CDR2 YFSETQ, per germline. V lost 5 bases and J lost 6, with 20 bases in between. The CDR3 loop is CASSGASGGQSEAFF. The CDR3 DNA reads TGCGCCAGCAGTGGAGCAAGCGGGGGGCAGTCTGAAGCTTTCTTT.

This clonotype was counted a few times. The rearrangement links TRBV5-1 to TRBJ2-5; D possibly uses TRBD1 or TRBD2 (5 bases each). Trimming removed 3 bases at V and 4 bases at J, with 10 bases between. The CDR3 contains 13 residues. Germline CDR1 reads SGHRS; CDR2 reads YFSETQ. The CDR3 coding sequence is TGCGCCAGCAGCTACGGGACGGGAGAGACCCAGTACTTC. Its protein is CASSYGTGETQYF.

The CDR3 DNA is TGCAGCGTTTCCGCGGGGGTAAACTATGAGCAGTTCTTC. This translates into CSVSAGVNYEQFF. The J gene is TRBJ2-1, the V gene TRBV29-1; TRBD2 agrees at 7 bases. The CDR3 is made up of 13 amino acids. After removal of 5 bases from V and 8 bases from J, the junction contained 9 bases not matched to a gene. Per germline, CDR1 SQVTM and CDR2 ANQGSEA.

At least ten counts were recorded for this clonotype. The V call is TRBV6-1, the J call TRBJ2-7; 9 bases line up with TRBD1. V shed 6 bases and J 3 bases; nucleotides not matched to a gene: 9. Germline V lookup: CDR1 MNHNS, CDR2 SASEGT. This CDR3 is 15 amino acids long. Written as DNA, the CDR3 is TGTGCCAGCAGCCGAACGGGACAGGGAGGCTACGAGCAGTACTTC. Its protein product is CASSRTGQGGYEQYF.

This clonotype was counted between two and nine times. This CDR3 reads CATRDRGSYGYTF. The CDR3 nucleotides are TGTGCCACCAGAGACAGGGGGAGCTATGGCTACACCTTC. The rearrangement links TRBV24-1 to TRBJ1-2, with TRBD1 matching over 9 bases. V lost 7 bases, J lost 4 bases, and 3 bases stayed unmatched. In germline, CDR1 is KGHDR, CDR2 SFDVKD. The CDR3 is 13 amino acids.

This clonotype has ten or more counts. The chain joins TRBV28 to TRBJ2-1, with D possibly being TRBD2 (7 bases). Germline V gives CDR1 MDHEN, CDR2 SYDVKM. This CDR3 is built from 16 residues. Trimming left V 6 bases short and J 1 base short, with 16 bases between. CDR3 nucleotide sequence: TGTGCCAGCAGCCCTTGGGGGGGCTTGTCCTACAATGAGCAGTTCTTC. This codes for CASSPWGGLSYNEQFF.

This clonotype was counted many times. V and J are TRBV12-3 or TRBV12-4 and TRBJ1-6; possibly TRBD1 for D (6 bases). V was shortened by 3 bases and J by 6 bases, with 9 bases between the two germline ends. CDR3 length: 14 amino acids. The CDR3, as DNA: TGTGCCAGCAGTTTGGGGGCACGTAATTCACCCCTCCACTTT. This gives the protein CASSLGARNSPLHF.

At least ten counts were recorded for this clonotype. This may stem from a read error, because a much larger clone lies one nucleotide away. The V gene is TRBV6-4, the J gene TRBJ1-1, with D tentatively TRBD1 (5 bases). CDR3 size: 13 residues. V was cut by 3 bases and J by 1 base, with 6 bases left in between. Germline lookup yields CDR1 MRHNA and CDR2 SNTAGT. The CDR3 DNA reads as TGTGCCAGCAGTGAGGGGGAGAACACTGAAGCTTTCTTT. It is translated as CASSEGENTEAFF.

CDR3: CASSLGASGWLFF. In DNA form, the CDR3 reads TGCGCCAGCAGCTTAGGAGCGTCCGGGTGGCTGTTTTTT. The V gene is TRBV5-1, the J gene TRBJ2-2; D gene ambiguous. The CDR3 covers 13 residues. V dropped 2 bases and J dropped 13 bases, with 15 bases sitting between them. CDR1 and CDR2 from the germline V gene are SGHRS and YFSETQ.

This clonotype was seen many times. This rearrangement joins TRBV14 to TRBJ2-1; no clear D gene. The V end lost 0 bases, the J end lost 9 bases, and 9 bases lay between the germline ends. Germline CDR1 SGHDN, CDR2 FVKESK. This CDR3 has 13 residues. DNA of the CDR3: TGTGCCAGCAGCCAAGAATTCCCGGCTGAGCAGTTCTTC. Translating gives CASSQEFPAEQFF.

This clonotype was counted ten times or more. The rearrangement uses TRBV18 and TRBJ2-5, with TRBD2 identical over 10 bases. The CDR3 extends over 15 amino acids. Germline loops: CDR1 KGHSH, CDR2 LQKENI. V lost 0 bases, J lost 5 bases, and 3 bases stayed unmatched. CDR3 amino acids: CASSPPGLATETQYF. The CDR3 DNA sequence: TGTGCCAGCTCACCACCGGGACTAGCGACTGAGACCCAGTACTTC.

The table lists this clonotype with a few counts. The chain uses TRBV6-1 and TRBJ1-2; D might be TRBD1 (5 bases). Germline lookup yields CDR1 MNHNS and CDR2 SASEGT. The CDR3 spans 12 residues. V was cut by 8 bases and J by 2 bases, with 9 bases left in between. The CDR3 nucleotides are TGTGCCAGCGACGGGGGGAACTATGGCTACACCTTC. This encodes CASDGGNYGYTF.

Ten or more counts support this clonotype. In nucleotides, the CDR3 is TGTGCCAGCAGACCCCGGACCTTAAGCAATCAGCCCCAGCATTTT. It specifies CASRPRTLSNQPQHF. The rearrangement uses TRBV28 and TRBJ1-5; D uncertain. In germline, CDR1 is MDHEN, CDR2 SYDVKM. The length of the CDR3 is 15 residues. V lost 6 bases to trimming and J lost 1 base, with 13 bases between them.

This clonotype was seen repeatedly, ten times or more. The rearrangement joins TRBV24-1 to TRBJ2-5, with D possibly matching TRBD1 (5 bases). Germline V gene lookup returns CDR1 KGHDR and CDR2 SFDVKD. The ends were cut back, 4 bases at V and 4 bases at J, with 9 bases in the middle. This CDR3 has 13 amino acids. CDR3 in amino acids: CATSEAGIETQYF. Written as DNA, the CDR3 is TGTGCCACCAGTGAAGCAGGGATAGAGACCCAGTACTTC.

This clonotype has only a few counts. In DNA form, the CDR3 reads TGTGCCAGCACCGGATCAGGGCGCGGCTACACCTTC. It translates to CASTGSGRGYTF. The chain employs TRBV28 and TRBJ1-2; D might be TRBD1 (5 bases). The CDR3 sequence is 12 residues long. Germline assignment: CDR1 MDHEN and CDR2 SYDVKM. V lost 7 bases and J lost 8, with 14 bases in between.

This clonotype showed up many times. The chain recombines TRBV2 with TRBJ1-2; D is unresolved. V was pared by 0 bases and J by 5 bases, with 4 bases between. Looked up from germline, CDR1 is SNHLY and CDR2 is FYNNEI. The CDR3 has 12 residues. Written as DNA, the CDR3 is TGTGCCAGCAGTGAAGCGGGGTATGGCTACACCTTC. Translation: CASSEAGYGYTF.

This clonotype was recorded many times. V is TRBV12-3 or TRBV12-4 and J is TRBJ2-3; D uncertain. The CDR3 has 13 residues. The V and J ends lost 6 bases and 4 bases respectively, with 11 bases between them. The CDR3 DNA reads TGTGCCAGCAGCCAACGGCCATCAGATACGCAGTATTTT. As protein: CASSQRPSDTQYF.

This clonotype was observed many times. J is TRBJ2-1 and V is TRBV12-3 or TRBV12-4, with 8 positions matching TRBD1. The trim removed 8 bases at V and 2 bases at J, leaving 8 bases unmatched. This CDR3 has 15 amino acids. CDR3 protein: CASATRQGPYNEQFF. The CDR3 DNA is TGTGCCAGCGCCACCCGACAGGGGCCCTACAATGAGCAGTTCTTC.

This clonotype was seen many times. V gene TRBV2 combines with J gene TRBJ2-7, with a tentative D call TRBD1 (6 bases). Germline assignment: CDR1 SNHLY and CDR2 FYNNEI. CDR3 length: 14 amino acids. Trimming pared 6 bases from V and 3 bases from J, leaving 15 bases between. This CDR3 reads CASRAGTILYEQYF. In DNA, the CDR3 is TGTGCCAGCAGGGCCGGGACAATCCTCTACGAGCAGTACTTC.

This clonotype was counted many times. V and J are TRBV4-1 and TRBJ1-1, with D maybe TRBD1 (6 bases). CDR1 MGHRA and CDR2 YSYEKL come from the germline V gene. There are 16 residues in the CDR3. Deletions cut 2 bases from V and 2 bases from J, with 15 bases between. The CDR3 is CASSQTETDSNTEAFF. In nucleotides, the CDR3 is TGCGCCAGCAGCCAAACCGAAACGGACAGCAACACTGAAGCTTTCTTT.

J is TRBJ2-1 and V is TRBV5-1, with a weak D call TRBD2 (5 bases). The CDR3 consists of 16 residues. Germline assignment: CDR1 SGHRS and CDR2 YFSETQ. Deletions cut 0 bases from V and 0 bases from J, with 10 bases between. The DNA for the CDR3 is TGCGCCAGCAGCTTGGCTGGGGAGAGCTCCTACAATGAGCAGTTCTTC. Translated, it gives CASSLAGESSYNEQFF.

The chain uses TRBV12-3 or TRBV12-4 and TRBJ1-1; TRBD1 agrees at 12 bases. The CDR3 runs 16 residues. V was clipped by 5 bases and J by 1 base; unmatched bases: 5. CDR3 DNA sequence: TGTGCCAGCAGTAAGGGACAGGGGGCTGGGAACACTGAAGCTTTCTTT. Protein product: CASSKGQGAGNTEAFF.

This clonotype was seen repeatedly, ten times or more. The V and J genes are TRBV10-3 and TRBJ1-1, with 8 positions matching TRBD1. With V trimmed by 5 bases and J by 1 base, 3 bases remained unmatched. The CDR3 is 14 amino acids. The germline V gene has CDR1 ENHRY and CDR2 SYGVKD. In nucleotides, the CDR3 is TGTGCCATCAGTCCCACAGGGGGGAACACTGAAGCTTTCTTT. Encoded protein: CAISPTGGNTEAFF.

This clonotype was detected ten times or more. V is TRBV2 and J is TRBJ2-3; 7 bases align to TRBD2. Germline V CDR1 and CDR2: SNHLY, FYNNEI. The V segment lost 5 bases and the J segment 0 bases; nucleotides outside the gene matches: 5. The CDR3 has 15 residues. In DNA, the CDR3 is TGTGCCAGCAGTATAGCGGGCCCTAGCACAGATACGCAGTATTTT. It is translated as CASSIAGPSTDTQYF.

This clonotype was observed at least ten times. The chain recombines TRBV2 with TRBJ1-5; D remains ambiguous. The CDR3 contains 12 residues. V was cut by 8 bases and J by 3 bases, with 8 bases left in between. CDR1 is SNHLY and CDR2 is FYNNEI in the germline V gene. CDR3 nucleotides: TGTGCCAGCGCGGGTTCCAATCAGCCCCAGCATTTT. Protein: CASAGSNQPQHF.

This clonotype occurred many times. The rearrangement uses TRBV28 and TRBJ1-1, with D possibly matching TRBD1 (5 bases). Germline CDR1 reads MDHEN; CDR2 reads SYDVKM. This CDR3 comprises 13 residues. Trimming left V 1 base short and J 8 bases short, with 11 bases between. The CDR3 sequence is CASSLFQGAEAFF. The CDR3 nucleotides read TGTGCCAGCAGTTTATTCCAGGGCGCCGAAGCTTTCTTT.

This clonotype was seen only a few times. The genes are TRBV19 and TRBJ1-2; the D is unclear. Germline V gene sequence: CDR1 LNHDA, CDR2 SQIVND (reference sequence). V lost 2 bases to trimming and J lost 7 bases, with 17 bases between them. This CDR3 spans 15 amino acids. CDR3 DNA sequence: TGTGCCAGTAGTATATGGGCCCGGAAGCTGAGTGGCTACACCTTC. This codes for CASSIWARKLSGYTF.

The chain uses TRBV5-1 and TRBJ2-1; D not certain. V lost 0 bases and J 4 bases, leaving 14 bases between the germline ends. The CDR3 extends over 16 amino acids. CDR1 is SGHRS, CDR2 YFSETQ, per germline. CDR3 residues: CASSLEGLRLYNEQFF. The CDR3 DNA reads TGCGCCAGCAGCTTGGAAGGTCTCCGCTTGTACAATGAGCAGTTCTTC.